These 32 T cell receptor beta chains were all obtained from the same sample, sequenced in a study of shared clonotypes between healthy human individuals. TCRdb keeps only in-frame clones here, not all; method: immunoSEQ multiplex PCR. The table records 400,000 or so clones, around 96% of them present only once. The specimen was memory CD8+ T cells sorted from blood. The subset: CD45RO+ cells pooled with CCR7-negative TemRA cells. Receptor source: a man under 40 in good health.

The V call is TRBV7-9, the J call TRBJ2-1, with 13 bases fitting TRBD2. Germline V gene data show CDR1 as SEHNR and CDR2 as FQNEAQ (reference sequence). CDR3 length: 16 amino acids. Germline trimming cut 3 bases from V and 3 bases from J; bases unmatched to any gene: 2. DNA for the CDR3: TGTGCCAGCAGCTTTACTAGCGGGAGGGGCTACAATGAGCAGTTCTTC. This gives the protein CASSFTSGRGYNEQFF. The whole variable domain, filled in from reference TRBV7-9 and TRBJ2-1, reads DTGVSQNPRHKITKRGQNVTFRCDPISEHNRLYWYRQTLGQGPEFLTYFQNEAQLEKSRLLSDRFSAERPKGSFSTLEIQRTEQGDSAMYLCASSFTSGRGYNEQFFGPGTRLTVL.

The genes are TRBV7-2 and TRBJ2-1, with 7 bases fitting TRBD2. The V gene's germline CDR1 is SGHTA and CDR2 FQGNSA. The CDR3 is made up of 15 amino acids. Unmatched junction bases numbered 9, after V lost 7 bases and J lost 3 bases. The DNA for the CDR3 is TGTGCCAGCATTTCGAAAGGGAGGGGCTACAATGAGCAGTTCTTC. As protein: CASISKGRGYNEQFF. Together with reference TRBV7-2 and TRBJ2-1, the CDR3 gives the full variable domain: GAGVSQSPSNKVTEKGKDVELRCDPISGHTALYWYRQSLGQGLEFLIYFQGNSAPDKSGLPSDRFSAERTGGSVSTLTIQRTQQEDSAVYLCASISKGRGYNEQFFGPGTRLTVL.

CDR3 coding DNA: TGTGCCAGCAGCCAGGGGGGGCAAGAGACCCAGTACTTC. Amino acids: CASSQGGQETQYF. The chain recombines TRBV2 with TRBJ2-5; D tentatively fits TRBD1 or TRBD2 (7 bases each). This CDR3 contains 13 residues. The germline V gene encodes CDR1 SNHLY and CDR2 FYNNEI. V lost 6 bases, J lost 2 bases, and 10 bases lay in between.

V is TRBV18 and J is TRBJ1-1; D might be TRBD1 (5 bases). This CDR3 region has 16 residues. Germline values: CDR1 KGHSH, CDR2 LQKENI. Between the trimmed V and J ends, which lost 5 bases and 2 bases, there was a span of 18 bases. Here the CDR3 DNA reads TGTGCCAGCTCATCTGCCCAATCGACAGCAAACACTGAAGCTTTCTTT. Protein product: CASSSAQSTANTEAFF.

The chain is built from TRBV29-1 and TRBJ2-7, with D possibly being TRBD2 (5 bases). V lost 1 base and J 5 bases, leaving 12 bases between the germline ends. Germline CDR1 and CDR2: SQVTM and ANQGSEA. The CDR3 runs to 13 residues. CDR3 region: CSVEGTRGHEQYF. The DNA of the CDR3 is TGCAGCGTTGAAGGAACGCGAGGGCACGAGCAGTACTTC.

CDR3 region: CASSLVLAGIYNEQFF. The CDR3, as DNA: TGCGCCAGCAGCTTGGTGCTAGCGGGAATATACAATGAGCAGTTCTTC. The gene calls are TRBV5-1 and TRBJ2-1, with 9 bases lining up with TRBD2. V shed 0 bases, J shed 4 bases, and the junction held 5 bases outside the gene matches. Germline V CDR1 and CDR2: SGHRS, YFSETQ. This CDR3 is 16 amino acids long.

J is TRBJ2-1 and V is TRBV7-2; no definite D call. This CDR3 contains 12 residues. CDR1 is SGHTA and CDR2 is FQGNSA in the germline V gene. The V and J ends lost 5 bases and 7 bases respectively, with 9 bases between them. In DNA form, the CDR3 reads TGTGCCAGCAGCCAAACCCTTAATGAGCAGTTCTTC. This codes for CASSQTLNEQFF.

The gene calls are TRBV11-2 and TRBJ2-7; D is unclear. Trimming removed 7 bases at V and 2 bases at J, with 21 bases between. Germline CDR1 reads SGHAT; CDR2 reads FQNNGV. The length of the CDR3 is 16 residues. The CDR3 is CASMPGWQLPAYEQYF. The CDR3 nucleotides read TGTGCCAGCATGCCTGGCTGGCAGTTACCTGCCTACGAGCAGTACTTC.

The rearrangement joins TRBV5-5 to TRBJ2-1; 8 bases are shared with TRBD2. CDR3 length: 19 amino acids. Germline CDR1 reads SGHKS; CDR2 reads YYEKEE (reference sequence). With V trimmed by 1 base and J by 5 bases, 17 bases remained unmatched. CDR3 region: CASSLRFREGPSTDNEQFF. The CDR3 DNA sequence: TGTGCCAGCAGCTTGAGATTCCGGGAGGGCCCATCAACGGACAATGAGCAGTTCTTC.

The chain's CDR3 is CASSAGQGFGNTIYF. As DNA, the CDR3 is TGTGCCAGTAGTGCGGGACAGGGCTTTGGAAACACCATATATTTT. V is TRBV19 and J is TRBJ1-3; 9 bases align to TRBD1. Germline loops: CDR1 LNHDA, CDR2 SQIVND (reference sequence). The CDR3 has 15 residues. V shed 5 bases and J 3 bases; nucleotides not matched to a gene: 5. Complete variable domain (other parts from reference TRBV19 and TRBJ1-3): DGGITQSPKYLFRKEGQNVTLSCEQNLNHDAMYWYRQDPGQGLRLIYYSQIVNDFQKGDIAEGYSVSREKKESFPLTVTSAQKNPTAFYLCASSAGQGFGNTIYFGEGSWLTVV.

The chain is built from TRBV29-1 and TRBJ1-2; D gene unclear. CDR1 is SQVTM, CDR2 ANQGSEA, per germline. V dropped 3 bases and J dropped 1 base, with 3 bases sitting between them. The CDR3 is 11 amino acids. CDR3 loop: CSVDSNYGYTF. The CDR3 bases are TGCAGCGTTGACAGTAACTATGGCTACACCTTC.

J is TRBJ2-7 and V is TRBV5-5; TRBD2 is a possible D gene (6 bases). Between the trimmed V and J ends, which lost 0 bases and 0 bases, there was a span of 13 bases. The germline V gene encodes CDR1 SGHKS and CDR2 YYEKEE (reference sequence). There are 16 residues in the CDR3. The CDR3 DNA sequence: TGTGCCAGCAGCTTGGGACTAGGGGAGGCCTCCTACGAGCAGTACTTC. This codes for CASSLGLGEASYEQYF.

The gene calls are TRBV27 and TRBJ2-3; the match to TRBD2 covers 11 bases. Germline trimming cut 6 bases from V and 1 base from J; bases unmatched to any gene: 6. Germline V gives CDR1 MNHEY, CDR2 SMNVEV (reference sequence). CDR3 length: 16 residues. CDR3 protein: CASRVPGLAGTDTQYF. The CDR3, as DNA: TGTGCCAGCAGGGTACCGGGACTAGCGGGCACAGATACGCAGTATTTT.

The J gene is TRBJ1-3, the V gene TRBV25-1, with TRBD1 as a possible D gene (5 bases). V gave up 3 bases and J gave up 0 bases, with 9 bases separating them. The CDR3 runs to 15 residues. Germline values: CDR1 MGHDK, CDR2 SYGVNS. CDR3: CASSETVPSGNTIYF. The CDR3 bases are TGTGCCAGCAGTGAGACAGTACCCTCTGGAAACACCATATATTTT.

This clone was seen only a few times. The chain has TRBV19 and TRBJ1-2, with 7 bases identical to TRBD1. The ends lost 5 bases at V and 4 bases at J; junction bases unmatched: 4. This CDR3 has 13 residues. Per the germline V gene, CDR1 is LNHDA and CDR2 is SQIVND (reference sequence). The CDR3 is CASSGQDIYGYTF. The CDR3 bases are TGTGCCAGTAGTGGACAGGATATCTATGGCTACACCTTC.

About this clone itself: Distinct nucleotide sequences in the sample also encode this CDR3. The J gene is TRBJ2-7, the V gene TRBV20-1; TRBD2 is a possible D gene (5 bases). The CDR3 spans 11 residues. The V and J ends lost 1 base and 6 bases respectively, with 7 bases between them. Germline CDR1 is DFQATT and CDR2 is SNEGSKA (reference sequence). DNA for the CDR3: TGCAGTGCTAGAGGAGGGAGCGAGCAGTACTTC. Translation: CSARGGSEQYF.

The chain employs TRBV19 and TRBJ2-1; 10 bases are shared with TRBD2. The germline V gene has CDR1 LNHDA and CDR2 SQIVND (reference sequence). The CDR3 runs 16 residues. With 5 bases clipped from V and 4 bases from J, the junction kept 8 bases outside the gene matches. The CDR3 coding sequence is TGTGCCAGTAGTGACGGACTAGCGGATTTTTACAATGAGCAGTTCTTC. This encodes CASSDGLADFYNEQFF.

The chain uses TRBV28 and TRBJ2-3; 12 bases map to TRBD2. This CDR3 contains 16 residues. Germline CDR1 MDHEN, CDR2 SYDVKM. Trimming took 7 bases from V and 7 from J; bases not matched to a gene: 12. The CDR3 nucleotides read TGTGCCAGCATCTCACCGACTAGCGGGAGAACCCATACGCAGTATTTT. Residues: CASISPTSGRTHTQYF.

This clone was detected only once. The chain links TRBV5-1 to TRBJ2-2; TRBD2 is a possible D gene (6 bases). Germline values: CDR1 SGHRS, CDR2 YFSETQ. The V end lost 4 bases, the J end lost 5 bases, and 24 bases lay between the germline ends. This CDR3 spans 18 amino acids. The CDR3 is CASSPRDGSGLGTGELFF. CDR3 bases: TGCGCCAGCAGCCCTAGAGACGGTAGCGGCCTTGGGACCGGGGAGCTGTTTTTT.

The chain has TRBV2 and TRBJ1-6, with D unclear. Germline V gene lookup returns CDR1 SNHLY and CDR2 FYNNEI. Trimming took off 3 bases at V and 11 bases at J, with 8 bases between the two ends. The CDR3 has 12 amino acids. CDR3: CASSEGLPPLHF. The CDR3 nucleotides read TGTGCCAGCAGTGAGGGCCTCCCACCCCTCCACTTT.

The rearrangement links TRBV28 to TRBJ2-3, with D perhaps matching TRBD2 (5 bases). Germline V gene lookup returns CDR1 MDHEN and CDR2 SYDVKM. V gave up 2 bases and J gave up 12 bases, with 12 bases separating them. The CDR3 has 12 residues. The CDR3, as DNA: TGTGCCAGCAGTTTAAAGCGGCAGAGTCAGTATTTT. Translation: CASSLKRQSQYF.

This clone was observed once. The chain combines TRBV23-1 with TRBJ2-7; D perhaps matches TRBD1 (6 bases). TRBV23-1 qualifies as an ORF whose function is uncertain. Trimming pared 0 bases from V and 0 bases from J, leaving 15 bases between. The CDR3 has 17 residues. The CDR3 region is CASSQSTDWGHSYEQYF. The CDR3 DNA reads TGCGCCAGCAGTCAATCGACCGACTGGGGGCACTCCTACGAGCAGTACTTC.

The CDR3 is CASSFGEKRNEQFF. CDR3 DNA sequence: TGTGCCAGCAGCTTTGGGGAAAAGCGGAATGAGCAGTTCTTC. The J gene is TRBJ2-1, the V gene TRBV7-2; tentatively, D is TRBD2 (5 bases). CDR3 length: 14 amino acids. Trimming removed 3 bases from V and 7 bases from J, with 13 bases in between. Germline CDR1 is SGHTA and CDR2 is FQGNSA.

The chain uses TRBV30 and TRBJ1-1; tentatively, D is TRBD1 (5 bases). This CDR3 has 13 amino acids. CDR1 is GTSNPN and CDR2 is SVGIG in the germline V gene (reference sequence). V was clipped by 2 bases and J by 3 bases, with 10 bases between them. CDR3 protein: CAWSLGTDTEAFF. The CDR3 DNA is TGTGCCTGGAGTTTAGGGACGGACACTGAAGCTTTCTTT.

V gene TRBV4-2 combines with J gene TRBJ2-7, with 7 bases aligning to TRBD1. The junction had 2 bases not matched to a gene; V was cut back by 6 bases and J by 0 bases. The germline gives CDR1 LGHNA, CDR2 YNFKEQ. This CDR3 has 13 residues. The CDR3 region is CASRWDSSYEQYF. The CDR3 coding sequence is TGTGCCAGCAGGTGGGACAGCTCCTACGAGCAGTACTTC.

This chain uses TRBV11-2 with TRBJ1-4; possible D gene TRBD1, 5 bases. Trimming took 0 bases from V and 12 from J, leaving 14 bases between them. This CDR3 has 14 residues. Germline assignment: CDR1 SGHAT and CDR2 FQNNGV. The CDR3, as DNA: TGTGCCAGCAGCTTAGATATCGCAGGGCGAGAACTGTTTTTT. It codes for CASSLDIAGRELFF.

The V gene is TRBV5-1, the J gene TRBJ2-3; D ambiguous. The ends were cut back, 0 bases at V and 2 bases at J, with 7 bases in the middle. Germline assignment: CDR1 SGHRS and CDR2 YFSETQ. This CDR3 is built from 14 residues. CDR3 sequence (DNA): TGCGCCAGCAGCTTGGCCGCACTCACAGATACGCAGTATTTT. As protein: CASSLAALTDTQYF.

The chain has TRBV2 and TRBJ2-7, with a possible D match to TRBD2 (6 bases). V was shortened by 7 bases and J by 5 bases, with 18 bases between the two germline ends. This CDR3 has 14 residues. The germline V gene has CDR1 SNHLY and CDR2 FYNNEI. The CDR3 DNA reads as TGTGCCAGCAACAAGGAGGGAGGTCCCCACGAGCAGTACTTC. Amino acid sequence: CASNKEGGPHEQYF. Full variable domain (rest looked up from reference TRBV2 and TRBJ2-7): EPEVTQTPSHQVTQMGQEVILRCVPISNHLYFYWYRQILGQKVEFLVSFYNNEISEKSEIFDDQFSVERPDGSNFTLKIRSTKLEDSAMYFCASNKEGGPHEQYFGPGTRLTVT.

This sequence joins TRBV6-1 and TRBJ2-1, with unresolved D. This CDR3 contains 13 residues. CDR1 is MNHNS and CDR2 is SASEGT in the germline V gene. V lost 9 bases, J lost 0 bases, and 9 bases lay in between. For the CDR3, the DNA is TGTGCCAGTCTATCTTCCTCCTACAATGAGCAGTTCTTC. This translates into CASLSSSYNEQFF.

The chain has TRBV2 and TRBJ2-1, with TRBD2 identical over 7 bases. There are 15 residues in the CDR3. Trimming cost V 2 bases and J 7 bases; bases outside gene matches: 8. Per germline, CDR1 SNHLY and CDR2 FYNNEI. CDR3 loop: CASSEQGGPFNEQFF. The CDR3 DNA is TGTGCCAGCAGTGAACAGGGAGGGCCATTTAATGAGCAGTTCTTC.

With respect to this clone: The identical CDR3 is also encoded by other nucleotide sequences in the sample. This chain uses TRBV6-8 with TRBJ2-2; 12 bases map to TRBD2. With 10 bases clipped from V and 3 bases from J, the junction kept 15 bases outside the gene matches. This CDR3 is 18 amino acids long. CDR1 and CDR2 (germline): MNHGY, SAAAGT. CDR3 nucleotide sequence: TGTGCCACCATAGAACCGGGGCTAGCGGGAGGGGACACCGGGGAGCTGTTTTTT. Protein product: CATIEPGLAGGDTGELFF.

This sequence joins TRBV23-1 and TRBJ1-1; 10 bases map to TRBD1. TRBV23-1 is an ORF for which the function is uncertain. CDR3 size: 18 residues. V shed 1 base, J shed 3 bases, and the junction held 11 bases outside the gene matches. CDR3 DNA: TGCGCCAGCAGTCAATTCCGGGACAGGGGAATAGACGACACTGAAGCTTTCTTT. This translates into CASSQFRDRGIDDTEAFF.